The T cell receptor (beta chain) under discussion was sequenced for a study of blood T cell repertoires in COVID-19. Between the trimmed V and J ends, which lost 0 bases and 8 bases, there was a span of 9 bases. The CDR3 has 13 residues. Per the germline V gene, CDR1 is SGHRS and CDR2 is YFSETQ. TCRdb's copy holds only in-frame clones and misses some; the assay was immunoSEQ multiplex PCR. The profile shows more than 150,000 clones, about nine tenths of them singletons. Input material: PBMCs or T cells enriched from blood (not recorded which). The clonotype was recovered from a woman aged 30 to 39 who had recovered from COVID-19. This chain joins TRBV5-1 and TRBJ2-1; D perhaps matches TRBD1 (6 bases). The CDR3 nucleotides are TGCGCCAGCAGCTTGGAGACAGGTTATGAGCAGTTCTTC. Encoded protein: CASSLETGYEQFF.